Listed below are T cell receptor beta chains from one sample, sequenced in a study of T cell repertoires in cytomegalovirus infection. One entry per CDR3 protein, called by TCRdb with MiXCR from the reads. The table lists about 570,000 distinct CDR3 sequences, about 39% of them singletons. These receptors have no known antigen. Source: cultured PBMCs, taken from culture after CMV antigen stimulation. The receptors here all came from a human donor in good health (CMV status not recorded). Some clones in this sample may be carry-over from other donors' samples. CDR3s include the opening cysteine and the closing phenylalanine or tryptophan. The order of the fields is D gene, clone size, V gene, J gene, CDR3 DNA, CDR3 protein. The D gene is left open where the match is weak. Some rows have no size entry. The others give once, few or many, or a class for an expanded clone.

D: -
size: -
V: TRBV2
J: TRBJ2-7
DNA: TGTGCCAGTCGTCCCGGAGGGTACGAGCAGTACTTC
CDR3: CASRPGGYEQYF

D: TRBD1
size: -
V: TRBV5-3
J: TRBJ2-2
DNA: TGTGCCAGCAGCCCCCCGGACAGGGCGCCCGGGGAGCTGTTTTTT
CDR3: CASSPPDRAPGELFF

D: TRBD1
size: -
V: TRBV6-1
J: TRBJ1-5
DNA: TGTGCCAGCAGTTACATAAAGGGACAGGGGACGGAACAGCCCCAGCATTTT
CDR3: CASSYIKGQGTEQPQHF

D: TRBD2
size: few
V: TRBV7-2
J: TRBJ2-1
DNA: TGTGCCAGCAGCTTAGCTAGCGGGAGGGGCGAGCAGTTCTTC
CDR3: CASSLASGRGEQFF

D: TRBD1
size: -
V: TRBV28
J: TRBJ2-7
DNA: TGTGCCAGCAGACCCGGGACAGGGCGCCCGGAGTACTTC
CDR3: CASRPGTGRPEYF

D: TRBD1
size: -
V: TRBV2
J: TRBJ2-1
DNA: TGTGCCACAAGCCGGGACAGGGCCTACAATGAGCAGTTCTTC
CDR3: CATSRDRAYNEQFF

D: TRBD2
size: -
V: TRBV18
J: TRBJ2-1
DNA: TGTGCCAGCTCACTAGCGGGAGTACGTGAATCCTACAATGAGCAGTTCTTC
CDR3: CASSLAGVRESYNEQFF

D: -
size: -
V: TRBV7-2
J: TRBJ2-5
DNA: TGTGCCAGCAGCTTAGCAACCCTAGCTATTGAGACCCAGTACTTC
CDR3: CASSLATLAIETQYF

D: -
size: -
V: TRBV4-1
J: TRBJ1-2
DNA: TGCGCCAGCAGCCAGGGTAGGAGGTGGCTTTCGGGTGGCTACACCTTC
CDR3: CASSQGRRWLSGGYTF

D: -
size: few
V: TRBV7-2
J: TRBJ2-3
DNA: TGTGCCAGCAGCTTAGCTCCCGTGGATACGCAGTATTTT
CDR3: CASSLAPVDTQYF

D: -
size: few
V: TRBV18
J: TRBJ1-5
DNA: TGTGCCAGCTCACCATCGACACCTAATCAGCCCCAGCATTTT
CDR3: CASSPSTPNQPQHF

D: TRBD1
size: -
V: TRBV20-1
J: TRBJ1-1
DNA: TGCAGTCTACTGAACAGGGGGGACACTGAAGCTTTCTTT
CDR3: CSLLNRGDTEAFF

D: -
size: few
V: TRBV7-2
J: TRBJ2-5
DNA: TGTGCCAGCAGCAGAACAGGGTATACCGAGACCCAGTACTTC
CDR3: CASSRTGYTETQYF

D: -
size: few
V: TRBV28
J: TRBJ1-2
DNA: TGTGCCAGCAGTTTGGTAGATTTAGACTATGGCTACACCTTC
CDR3: CASSLVDLDYGYTF

D: -
size: few
V: TRBV7-2
J: TRBJ1-2
DNA: TGTGCCACATCTCCTTCAAGTGACTATGGCTACACCTTC
CDR3: CATSPSSDYGYTF

D: -
size: -
V: TRBV7-8
J: TRBJ2-1
DNA: TGTGCCAGCAGTTCCGGCAGGGCTCCCTACAATGAGCAGTTCTTC
CDR3: CASSSGRAPYNEQFF

D: TRBD2
size: -
V: TRBV12-3/TRBV12-4
J: TRBJ2-5
DNA: TGTGCCAGCAGTTTTGGGAATGCGGGGGAAGAGACCCAGTACTTC
CDR3: CASSFGNAGEETQYF

D: -
size: few
V: TRBV20-1
J: TRBJ2-5
DNA: TGCAGTGCTCTCGGGTCGCCAGGAGGAGGAGAGACCCAGTACTTC
CDR3: CSALGSPGGGETQYF

D: TRBD1
size: -
V: TRBV7-8
J: TRBJ2-1
DNA: TGTGCCAGCAGCCCTTGGACAGGCTCATACAATGAGCAGTTCTTC
CDR3: CASSPWTGSYNEQFF

D: -
size: -
V: TRBV6-6
J: TRBJ2-5
DNA: TGTGCCAGCAGTTACTCGACCATCCAAGAGACCCAGTACTTC
CDR3: CASSYSTIQETQYF

D: TRBD2
size: -
V: TRBV19
J: TRBJ2-7
DNA: TGTGCCACCACCCCTTCCAGCGGGAGCCTGGTCGAGCAGTACTTC
CDR3: CATTPSSGSLVEQYF

D: -
size: -
V: TRBV7-2
J: TRBJ1-4
DNA: TGTGCCAGCAGCCGGACCGCGGGGGGCCCAGGTGAAAAACTGTTTTTT
CDR3: CASSRTAGGPGEKLFF

D: -
size: few
V: TRBV7-2
J: TRBJ2-1
DNA: TGTGCCAGCAGCATAAACAGGGTAGGAGATGAGCAGTTCTTC
CDR3: CASSINRVGDEQFF

D: TRBD1
size: -
V: TRBV5-1
J: TRBJ1-1
DNA: TGCGCCAGCAGCGCCGATCCCAAGGGGGCGAGCACTGAAGCTTTCTTT
CDR3: CASSADPKGASTEAFF

D: TRBD2
size: -
V: TRBV12-3/TRBV12-4
J: TRBJ2-5
DNA: TGTGCCAGCAGTTTAGAGATTTGGGGGACTAGCGTGGAGGGGTCGCAGACCCAGTACTTC
CDR3: CASSLEIWGTSVEGSQTQYF

D: -
size: -
V: TRBV11-2
J: TRBJ1-3
DNA: TGTGCCAGCAGCCCCGTCCGCCGAAGAAGCTCTGGAAACACCATATATTTT
CDR3: CASSPVRRRSSGNTIYF

D: TRBD2
size: many
V: TRBV7-2
J: TRBJ2-3
DNA: TGTGCCAGCAGCTTAGGACTAGCGGGGGCCGATACGCAGTATTTT
CDR3: CASSLGLAGADTQYF

D: -
size: -
V: TRBV20-1
J: TRBJ1-5
DNA: TGCAGTGCTAGGAGTCGAGTAAGGACAGCTAGCAATCAGCCCCAGCATTTT
CDR3: CSARSRVRTASNQPQHF

D: -
size: few
V: TRBV4-3
J: TRBJ1-5
DNA: TGCGCCAGCAGCCAAGAATCCCGAGGCAATCAGCCCCAGCATTTT
CDR3: CASSQESRGNQPQHF

D: -
size: -
V: TRBV10-3
J: TRBJ2-3
DNA: TGTGCCTCGGCTGTACAGGCTAGCACAGATACGCAGTATTTT
CDR3: CASAVQASTDTQYF

D: -
size: few
V: TRBV7-6
J: TRBJ1-1
DNA: TGTGCCAGCAGCCAAGACAGCTACGCTGAAGCTTTCTTT
CDR3: CASSQDSYAEAFF

D: -
size: -
V: TRBV2
J: TRBJ2-7
DNA: TGTGCCAGCAGCCAAGTAGTGGATCCCTACGAGCAGTACTTC
CDR3: CASSQVVDPYEQYF

D: TRBD2
size: few
V: TRBV10-3
J: TRBJ2-5
DNA: TGTGCCATCAGTGAGTCGACAAGGACTAGCGGGACGTACCAAGAGACCCAGTACTTC
CDR3: CAISESTRTSGTYQETQYF

D: TRBD2
size: -
V: TRBV2
J: TRBJ2-4
DNA: TGTGCCAGCAGTGAAAGGGCGGGGGGGGGCAAAAACATTCAGTACTTC
CDR3: CASSERAGGGKNIQYF

D: -
size: -
V: TRBV20-1
J: TRBJ1-3
DNA: TGCAGTGCCGTCACTTCTACCGGTGGAAACACCATATATTTT
CDR3: CSAVTSTGGNTIYF

D: TRBD1
size: few
V: TRBV7-9
J: TRBJ1-2
DNA: TGTGCCAGCAGCCCCGGGACAGCCCTACAAAGTTATGGCTACACCTTC
CDR3: CASSPGTALQSYGYTF

D: -
size: few
V: TRBV6-2/TRBV6-3
J: TRBJ2-3
DNA: TGTGCCAGCAGTATATGGTCTGGGGAGAGCACAGATACGCAGTATTTT
CDR3: CASSIWSGESTDTQYF

D: -
size: -
V: TRBV6-5
J: TRBJ1-1
DNA: TGTGCCAGCAGTTACGAAACTTTGGGGACTGAAGCTTTCTTT
CDR3: CASSYETLGTEAFF

D: -
size: -
V: TRBV6-1
J: TRBJ2-7
DNA: TGTGCCAGCACCCGCGGGATGTCCTCCTACGAGCAGTACTTC
CDR3: CASTRGMSSYEQYF

D: TRBD1
size: -
V: TRBV12-3/TRBV12-4
J: TRBJ2-2
DNA: TGTGCCAGCAGATCCACAGGGGTCGGGGAGCTGTTTTTT
CDR3: CASRSTGVGELFF

D: TRBD2
size: -
V: TRBV12-3/TRBV12-4
J: TRBJ2-1
DNA: TGTGCCAGCAGTTCCAATCTAGCGGGGGCCTACAATGAGCAGTTCTTC
CDR3: CASSSNLAGAYNEQFF

D: TRBD1
size: once
V: TRBV10-3
J: TRBJ1-5
DNA: TGTGCCATCAGGACCCGGGGGACAGGGGGCACGAATCAGCCCCAGCATTTT
CDR3: CAIRTRGTGGTNQPQHF

D: -
size: many
V: TRBV7-6
J: TRBJ2-7
DNA: TGTGCCAGCAGCCAAGGTTCCTACGAGCAGTACTTC
CDR3: CASSQGSYEQYF

D: TRBD1
size: -
V: TRBV4-2
J: TRBJ2-6
DNA: TGTGCCAGCAGCCAATTCGACAGGGAAGCCAACGTCCTGACTTTC
CDR3: CASSQFDREANVLTF

D: -
size: -
V: TRBV6-6
J: TRBJ1-4
DNA: TGTGCCAGCAACCCCTTGGGGTCTGAAAAACTGTTTTTT
CDR3: CASNPLGSEKLFF

D: -
size: -
V: TRBV6-2/TRBV6-3
J: TRBJ1-3
DNA: TGTGCCAGCAGCCGATCATCCCATTCTGGAAACACCATATATTTT
CDR3: CASSRSSHSGNTIYF

D: TRBD2
size: -
V: TRBV15
J: TRBJ2-3
DNA: TGTGCCACCAGAAGCCAAGCGGGGAGTACAGATACGCAGTATTTT
CDR3: CATRSQAGSTDTQYF

D: -
size: many
V: TRBV7-2
J: TRBJ2-1
DNA: TGTGCCAGCAGCTCACCGGCCGGGACTCCGATTTACAATGAGCAGTTCTTC
CDR3: CASSSPAGTPIYNEQFF

D: -
size: few
V: TRBV7-8
J: TRBJ1-5
DNA: TGTGCCAGCAGCTTCCAGAAGGGCCAAGGCTCCCATCAGCCCCAGCATTTT
CDR3: CASSFQKGQGSHQPQHF

D: TRBD1
size: -
V: TRBV12-3/TRBV12-4
J: TRBJ2-6
DNA: TGTGCCAGCAGTCAACAGGGGGCTGCCGGGGCCAACGTCCTGACTTTC
CDR3: CASSQQGAAGANVLTF

D: -
size: -
V: TRBV2
J: TRBJ2-3
DNA: TGTGCCAGCAGTGGTTGGGAGGATACGCAGTATTTT
CDR3: CASSGWEDTQYF

D: -
size: few
V: TRBV12-3/TRBV12-4
J: TRBJ1-5
DNA: TGTGCCAGCAGTTCTACCCACAATAGCAATCAGCCCCAGCATTTT
CDR3: CASSSTHNSNQPQHF

D: -
size: -
V: TRBV20-1
J: TRBJ2-1
DNA: TGCAGTGCTAGAGCTTCCGCAGGGGACTTAAATTACAATGAGCAGTTCTTC
CDR3: CSARASAGDLNYNEQFF

D: -
size: -
V: TRBV6-2/TRBV6-3
J: TRBJ2-1
DNA: TGTGCCAGCAAAAGCGGTGGAATACCCTCCTACAATGAGCAGTTCTTC
CDR3: CASKSGGIPSYNEQFF

D: -
size: few
V: TRBV7-8
J: TRBJ2-1
DNA: TGTGCCAGCAGTCGCCCGGCCGTTTACAATGAGCAGTTCTTC
CDR3: CASSRPAVYNEQFF

D: -
size: -
V: TRBV20-1
J: TRBJ1-1
DNA: TGCAGTGCTAGAGATTGGGGGGCTCAACGGGCTGAAGCTTTCTTT
CDR3: CSARDWGAQRAEAFF

D: -
size: few
V: TRBV4-1
J: TRBJ2-2
DNA: TGCGCCAGCAGCCAAGGGTTCCTCGGGATCTCGAACACCGGGGAGCTGTTTTTT
CDR3: CASSQGFLGISNTGELFF

D: -
size: few
V: TRBV6-5
J: TRBJ2-7
DNA: TGTGCCAGCAGCGCGAAGGGGAGCCAGCAGTACTTC
CDR3: CASSAKGSQQYF

D: -
size: few
V: TRBV6-2/TRBV6-3
J: TRBJ1-1
DNA: TGTGCCAGCCGGGGACGTGGGACCATGAACACTGAAGCTTTCTTT
CDR3: CASRGRGTMNTEAFF

D: -
size: many
V: TRBV7-2
J: TRBJ2-3
DNA: TGTGCCAGCAGCTTAGTAGGTTCAGATACGCAGTATTTT
CDR3: CASSLVGSDTQYF